This T cell receptor (beta chain) is from a study of CD8 T cells in ankylosing spondylitis. Study-level results: What seemed typical of ankylosing spondylitis blood was a TCR beta motif built from about eight highly homologous variants. Within matched ankylosing spondylitis synovial fluid, disease-linked clones were reportedly significantly enriched.

This clonotype was seen more than once but under ten times. Antigen unknown. The CDR3 sequence is 15 residues long. V lost 5 bases and J lost 2, with 14 bases in between. The V gene's germline CDR1 is SGHDN and CDR2 FVKESK. Each CDR3 protein is one row after TCRdb ran MiXCR on the 5' RACE reads. The sample carries 330,000 or so distinct CDR3 sequences, 8% recorded once. Sequencing input: blood, either unsorted or a sorted T cell fraction (not recorded which). The origin of this receptor is a male donor with ankylosing spondylitis. V is TRBV14 and J is TRBJ2-3, with a tentative D call TRBD1 (5 bases). The DNA for the CDR3 is TGTGCCAGCAGCGTACGGACAACCTTCACAGATACGCAGTATTTT. Its protein product is CASSVRTTFTDTQYF.